This T cell receptor (beta chain) came from a study of response to subunit inactivated influenza vaccine. Study-wide points: Each seasonal influenza vaccination, the authors suggested, recruits few new T cells.

In its sample, this clonotype was seen a few times. Antigen specificity is unknown. TCRdb recomputed calls from the RT-PCR reads with MiXCR, one row per CDR3 protein. In the table there are roughly 700,000 distinct CDR3 sequences, roughly 14% of which are singletons. The sequence was collected from a man aged 50 to 59 who received an inactivated influenza vaccine. Sequenced here: PBMCs from blood, sampled roughly 15 days before vaccination.

CDR3 residues: CAWSARSDETQYF. The CDR3 coding sequence is TGTGCCTGGAGTGCTCGAAGCGATGAGACCCAGTACTTC. The chain combines TRBV30 with TRBJ2-5; unclear D gene. This CDR3 is built from 13 residues. V lost 1 base and J 5 bases, leaving 11 bases between the germline ends. Per the germline V gene, CDR1 is GTSNPN and CDR2 is SVGIG (reference sequence). The whole variable domain, remainder taken from reference TRBV30 and TRBJ2-5, is SQTIHQWPATLVQPVGSPLSLECTVEGTSNPNLYWYRQAAGRGLQLLFYSVGIGQISSEVPQNLSASRPQDRQFILSSKKLLLSDSGFYLCAWSARSDETQYFGPGTRLLVL.